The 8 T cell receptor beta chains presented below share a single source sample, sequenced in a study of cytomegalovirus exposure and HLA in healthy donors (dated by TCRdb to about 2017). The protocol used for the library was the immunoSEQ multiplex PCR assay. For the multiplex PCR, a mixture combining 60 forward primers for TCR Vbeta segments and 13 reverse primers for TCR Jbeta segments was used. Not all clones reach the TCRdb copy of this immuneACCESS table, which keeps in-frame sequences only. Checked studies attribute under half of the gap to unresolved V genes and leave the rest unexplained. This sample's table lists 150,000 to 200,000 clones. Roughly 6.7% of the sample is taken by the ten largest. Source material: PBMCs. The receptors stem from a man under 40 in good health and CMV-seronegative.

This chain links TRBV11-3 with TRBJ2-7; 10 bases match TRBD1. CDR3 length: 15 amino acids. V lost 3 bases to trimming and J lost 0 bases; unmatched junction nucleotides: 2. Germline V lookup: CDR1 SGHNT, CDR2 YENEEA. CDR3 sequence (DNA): TGTGCCAGCAGCTTGGGACAGGGGATCTCCTACGAGCAGTACTTC. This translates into CASSLGQGISYEQYF.

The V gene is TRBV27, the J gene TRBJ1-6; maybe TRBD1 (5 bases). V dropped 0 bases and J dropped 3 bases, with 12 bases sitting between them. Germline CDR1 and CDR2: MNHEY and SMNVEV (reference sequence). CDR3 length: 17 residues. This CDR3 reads CASSLSPRQNYNSPLHF. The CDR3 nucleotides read TGTGCCAGCAGTTTATCCCCCCGACAGAACTATAATTCACCCCTCCACTTT.

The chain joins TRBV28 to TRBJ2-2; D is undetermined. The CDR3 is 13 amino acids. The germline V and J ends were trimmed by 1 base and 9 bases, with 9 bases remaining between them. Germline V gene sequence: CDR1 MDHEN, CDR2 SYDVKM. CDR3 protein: CASSLSVQRELFF. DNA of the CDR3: TGTGCCAGCAGTTTATCCGTCCAGAGGGAGCTGTTTTTT.

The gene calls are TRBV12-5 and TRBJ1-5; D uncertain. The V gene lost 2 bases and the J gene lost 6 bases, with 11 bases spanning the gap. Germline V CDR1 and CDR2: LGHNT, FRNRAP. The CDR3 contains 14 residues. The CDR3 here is CASGLLSGGQPQHF. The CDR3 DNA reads TGTGCTAGTGGTTTGCTGAGTGGAGGTCAGCCCCAGCATTTT.

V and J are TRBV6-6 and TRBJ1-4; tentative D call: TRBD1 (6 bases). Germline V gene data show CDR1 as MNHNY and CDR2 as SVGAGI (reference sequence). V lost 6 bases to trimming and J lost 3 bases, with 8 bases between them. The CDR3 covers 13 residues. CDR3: CASRDSPNEKLFF. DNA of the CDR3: TGTGCCAGCAGGGACAGCCCTAATGAAAAACTGTTTTTT.

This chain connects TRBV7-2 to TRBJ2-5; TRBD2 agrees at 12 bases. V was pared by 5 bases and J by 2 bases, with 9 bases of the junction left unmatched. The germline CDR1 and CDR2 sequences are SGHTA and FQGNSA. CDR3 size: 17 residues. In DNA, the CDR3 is TGTGCCAGCAGCCCCCTAGCGGGGGGGCCAGATCAAGAGACCCAGTACTTC. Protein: CASSPLAGGPDQETQYF.

The CDR3 spells CASSFQGSFEKLFF. In nucleotides, the CDR3 is TGTGCCAGCAGTTTCCAGGGTAGTTTTGAAAAACTGTTTTTT. The chain is built from TRBV27 and TRBJ1-4, with a possible D match to TRBD1 (5 bases). Per germline, CDR1 MNHEY and CDR2 SMNVEV (reference sequence). The CDR3 runs 14 residues. V was shortened by 3 bases and J by 7 bases, with 12 bases between the two germline ends.

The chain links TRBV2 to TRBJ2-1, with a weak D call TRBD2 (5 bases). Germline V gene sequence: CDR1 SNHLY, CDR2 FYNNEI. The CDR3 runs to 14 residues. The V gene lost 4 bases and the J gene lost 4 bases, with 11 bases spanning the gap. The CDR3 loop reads CASSGTYVYNEQFF. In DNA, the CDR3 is TGTGCCAGCAGTGGGACTTATGTATACAATGAGCAGTTCTTC.